This T cell receptor beta chain emerged from a study of shared clonotypes between healthy human individuals. Terminally differentiated effector memory CD45RA+ cells were left out of the naive CD8 fraction, which was CD45RO-negative and positively selected for CCR7. Some clones are missing from TCRdb's copy, which holds only in-frame ones; the method was immunoSEQ multiplex PCR. The sample consists of about 2.2 million clones, roughly 95% of them appearing once. The receptor was derived from a man aged 18 to 29 in good health. Some clones in this sample may be carry-over from other donors' samples. Sequencing was performed on naive CD8+ T cells from PBMCs.

The CDR3 nucleotides are TGTGCCAGCAAACAACTGGACAGGATTGAAGCTTTCTTT. This gives the protein CASKQLDRIEAFF. The chain has TRBV6-5 and TRBJ1-1, with 7 bases matching TRBD1. The length of the CDR3 is 13 residues. The V gene's germline CDR1 is MNHEY and CDR2 SVGAGI. The ends lost 7 bases at V and 7 bases at J; junction bases unmatched: 9.